One sample yielded the 19 T cell receptor beta chains listed below, sequenced in a study of human T cells and chemical hapten exposure. TCRdb called the RACE reads again in MiXCR, with one record for every CDR3 protein. The profile shows 75,000 to 100,000 distinct CDR3 sequences, approximately 10% of them singletons. Documented time point: patch test 1, 2 weeks after DPC sensitization. Treatment denoted: therapeutic diphenylcyclopropenone sensitization with weekly scalp DPC. The material sequenced was whole blood, taken in connection with sensitization to the hapten diphenylcyclopropenone (DPC). The receptor source for this set is a man between 40 and 49 years old with alopecia areata. Some clones in this sample may be carry-over from other donors' samples.

The sample holds a few counts of this clonotype. The V gene is TRBV6-5, the J gene TRBJ2-5, with unresolved D. Between the trimmed V and J ends, which lost 6 bases and 8 bases, there was a span of 19 bases. The CDR3 sequence is 14 residues long. Germline lookup yields CDR1 MNHEY and CDR2 SVGAGI. CDR3 in amino acids: CASRAETSASTQYF. DNA of the CDR3: TGTGCCAGCAGGGCGGAGACATCCGCGTCAACCCAGTACTTC.

V usage is TRBV28 and J usage is TRBJ2-7; D uncertain. Trimming cost V 1 base and J 7 bases, with 5 bases left between them. The CDR3 extends over 11 amino acids. From germline, CDR1 is MDHEN and CDR2 SYDVKM. The DNA of the CDR3 is TGTGCCAGCAGTTTATCTAGTGAGCAGTACTTC. It encodes CASSLSSEQYF.

This clonotype was seen repeatedly, ten times or more. V and J are TRBV7-6 and TRBJ1-1; 11 bases are a match to TRBD1. In germline, CDR1 is SGHVS, CDR2 FNYEAQ. The CDR3 has 16 residues. V lost 4 bases to trimming and J lost 4 bases; unmatched junction nucleotides: 8. CDR3 bases: TGTGCCAGCAGCTCAGGACAGGGGGCGCGGGGCACTGAAGCTTTCTTT. It is translated as CASSSGQGARGTEAFF.

This clonotype was picked up a small number of times. The chain recombines TRBV6-2 or TRBV6-3 with TRBJ1-6; perhaps TRBD1 as D (6 bases). Trimming pared 7 bases from V and 5 bases from J, leaving 18 bases between. This CDR3 is 16 amino acids long. Germline CDR1 MNHEY, CDR2 SVGEGT. CDR3 sequence reads: CASKTYRTEDNSPLHF. The CDR3, as DNA: TGTGCCAGCAAAACCTACAGGACAGAAGATAATTCACCCCTCCACTTT.

This chain uses TRBV15 with TRBJ2-3, with 11 bases matching TRBD2. This CDR3 has 17 amino acids. The V gene end was trimmed by 1 base and the J gene end by 1 base; junction bases not matched to a gene: 4. Germline V CDR1 and CDR2: LNHNV, YYDKDF (reference sequence). This CDR3 is CATSRVAGGPGTDTQYF. The CDR3 DNA is TGTGCCACCAGCAGAGTAGCGGGGGGGCCCGGCACAGATACGCAGTATTTT.

The chain is built from TRBV6-5 and TRBJ2-6, with TRBD2 matching over 7 bases. CDR1 is MNHEY and CDR2 is SVGAGI in the germline V gene. This CDR3 contains 17 residues. The ends lost 4 bases at V and 4 bases at J; junction bases unmatched: 10. The DNA for the CDR3 is TGTGCCAGCAGTTCCAGGGAGGGCTTCGGCGGGGCCAACGTCCTGACTTTC. It specifies CASSSREGFGGANVLTF.

In this sample, this clonotype turned up a few times. The rearrangement uses TRBV6-2 or TRBV6-3 and TRBJ2-3; TRBD2 aligns across 10 bases. The length of the CDR3 is 18 residues. V dropped 1 base and J dropped 3; count of bases not matched to a gene: 10. Germline-derived CDR1 and CDR2 are MNHEY and SVGEGT. In nucleotides, the CDR3 is TGTGCCAGCAGTTACTACCCCGCAGCGGGAGGGCCGACAGATACGCAGTATTTT. It encodes CASSYYPAAGGPTDTQYF.

J is TRBJ2-1 and V is TRBV24-1, with 12 bases that match TRBD2. The length of the CDR3 is 16 residues. CDR1 KGHDR and CDR2 SFDVKD come from the germline V gene. The V gene end was trimmed by 4 bases and the J gene end by 7 bases; junction bases not matched to a gene: 7. CDR3 nucleotides: TGTGCCACCAGTGACCAACTAGCGGGAGGTTGGAATGAGCAGTTCTTC. This translates into CATSDQLAGGWNEQFF.

This clonotype turned up a few times. The rearrangement uses TRBV28 and TRBJ1-5; 7 bases map to TRBD1. Germline V CDR1 and CDR2: MDHEN, SYDVKM. The CDR3 consists of 17 residues. V shed 3 bases and J 0 bases; nucleotides not matched to a gene: 8. The CDR3 DNA sequence: TGTGCCAGCAGTTTGAGACAGGGAATCAATAGCAATCAGCCCCAGCATTTT. Translating it yields CASSLRQGINSNQPQHF.

The sample holds many counts of this clonotype. The CDR3 is CSARAAGVGYTF. The CDR3 nucleotides read TGCAGTGCTAGAGCCGCGGGGGTCGGCTACACCTTC. This rearrangement joins TRBV20-1 to TRBJ1-2, with a possible D match to TRBD1 (5 bases). The CDR3 spans 12 residues. Deletions cut 1 base from V and 8 bases from J, with 11 bases between. Germline CDR1 reads DFQATT; CDR2 reads SNEGSKA (reference sequence).

The chain has TRBV7-2 and TRBJ2-3; D remains unclear. The CDR3 sequence is 14 residues long. Trimming pared 0 bases from V and 0 bases from J, leaving 4 bases between. Germline loops: CDR1 SGHTA, CDR2 FQGNSA. CDR3 residues: CASSLATSTDTQYF. The CDR3 DNA reads TGTGCCAGCAGCTTAGCTACTAGCACAGATACGCAGTATTTT.

The table lists this clonotype with many counts. The chain uses TRBV9 and TRBJ1-1; D is perhaps TRBD1 (6 bases). The CDR3 is made up of 12 amino acids. Trimming took 4 bases from V and 8 from J, leaving 12 bases between them. Looked up from germline, CDR1 is SGDLS and CDR2 is YYNGEE. The CDR3 DNA reads TGTGCCAGCAGCTCCCCCGGGACAGAAGCTTTCTTT. This gives the protein CASSSPGTEAFF.

This chain joins TRBV6-2 or TRBV6-3 and TRBJ1-1, with no clear D. CDR1 MNHEY and CDR2 SVGEGT come from the germline V gene. V was clipped by 2 bases and J by 4 bases, with 11 bases between them. CDR3 length equals 14 residues. The CDR3 is CASSYGAGSTEAFF. CDR3 bases: TGTGCCAGCAGTTACGGCGCGGGGAGCACTGAAGCTTTCTTT.

This clonotype was seen more than once but under ten times. This sequence joins TRBV5-6 and TRBJ2-5; 9 nucleotides line up with TRBD1. The CDR3 runs to 13 residues. The J segment lost 5 bases and the V segment lost 4 bases, leaving 3 bases of the junction unmatched. CDR1 is SGHDT and CDR2 is YYEEEE in the germline V gene. CDR3 bases: TGTGCCAGCAGCCCAGGACAGGGGGAGACCCAGTACTTC. This encodes CASSPGQGETQYF.

Details on this clonotype: The germline gene is not matched at one end of the junction; a read error may be the cause. The chain has TRBV6-2 or TRBV6-3 and TRBJ2-3, with D possibly matching TRBD2 (5 bases). Germline CDR1 reads MNHEY; CDR2 reads SVGEGT. This CDR3 contains 13 residues. Here the CDR3 reads CARSDSAVDTQYF. The CDR3 DNA follows: TGTGCCCGCAGTGATTCAGCGGTAGATACGCAGTATTTT.

CDR3 DNA sequence: TGTGCCATCAGTGAGTCCGCGGGAGTTTGGACCGGGGAGCTGTTTTTT. This sequence encodes CAISESAGVWTGELFF. The V call is TRBV10-3, the J call TRBJ2-2, with 7 bases lining up with TRBD2. This CDR3 region has 16 residues. V was pared by 0 bases and J by 5 bases, with 6 bases of the junction left unmatched. The germline V gene has CDR1 ENHRY and CDR2 SYGVKD.

This clonotype was picked up many times. The chain employs TRBV7-2 and TRBJ1-4; tentative D call: TRBD1 (5 bases). CDR3 length: 15 amino acids. Germline V gene data show CDR1 as SGHTA and CDR2 as FQGNSA. Trimming shortened V by 5 bases and J by 5 bases, and 15 bases separated the two germline ends. Here the CDR3 reads CASSGIGTVNEKLFF. CDR3 DNA sequence: TGTGCCAGCAGCGGAATCGGGACGGTGAATGAAAAACTGTTTTTT. The whole variable domain, filled in from reference TRBV7-2 and TRBJ1-4, reads GAGVSQSPSNKVTEKGKDVELRCDPISGHTALYWYRQSLGQGLEFLIYFQGNSAPDKSGLPSDRFSAERTGGSVSTLTIQRTQQEDSAVYLCASSGIGTVNEKLFFGSGTQLSVL.

This clonotype has more than one count but fewer than ten. This may come from a read error, since a much larger clone is one base off. The chain employs TRBV20-1 and TRBJ1-5; 8 bases align to TRBD1. CDR1 is DFQATT, CDR2 SNEGSKA, per germline (reference sequence). The V gene end was trimmed by 6 bases and the J gene end by 6 bases; junction bases not matched to a gene: 10. This CDR3 is 14 amino acids long. DNA for the CDR3: TGCAGTGCCCATGGGACAGGTCAATCTCAGCCCCAGCATTTT. Amino acids: CSAHGTGQSQPQHF.

This clonotype was seen only a few times. V and J are TRBV7-9 and TRBJ2-7, with 9 bases aligning to TRBD1. V trimming: 4 bases; J trimming: 2 bases; junction bases outside the gene matches: 6. From germline, CDR1 is SEHNR and CDR2 FQNEAQ (reference sequence). This CDR3 comprises 15 residues. The CDR3 nucleotides are TGTGCCAGCAGCTCCACCTGGGACAGGGCCTACGAGCAGTACTTC. It is translated as CASSSTWDRAYEQYF.